The next 10 T cell receptor beta chains were all read from a single sample in a study of T-cell memory formation after mild COVID-19 (dated by TCRdb to the early 2020s). The library was made by 5' RACE. Data came from an Illumina NovaSeq 6000. TCRdb passed the public sequencing reads through fastp at Q25 and MiXCR, retaining productive beta sequences. Rows with a matching CDR3 protein are joined into one entry that keeps the most common DNA and genes. In all, the sample holds 350,000 to 450,000 distinct CDR3 sequences, and approximately 15% of those were seen once. The leading ten clones occupy about 20% of the sample. The sample was PBMCs or a T cell subset sorted from them (not recorded which). These receptors all stem from a man aged 18 to 35 who had mild COVID-19 (a few samples of this study predate the infection). The sample titles of this study are shuffled in the database, so cell type and time point are left out; the donor was told from shared clones.

This clonotype was observed a few times. The rearrangement joins TRBV20-1 to TRBJ2-3, with 7 bases identical to TRBD2. Germline CDR1 reads DFQATT; CDR2 reads SNEGSKA (reference sequence). The CDR3 covers 14 residues. CDR3 residues: CSSGEMKSTDTQYF. The CDR3 DNA is TGCAGCAGCGGGGAGATGAAGAGCACAGATACGCAGTATTTT.

In this sample, this clonotype turned up many times. The chain links TRBV2 to TRBJ1-5; 8 nucleotides align to TRBD1. J lost 6 bases, V lost 1 base, and 5 bases had no gene match. Per germline, CDR1 SNHLY and CDR2 FYNNEI. This CDR3 has 15 residues. In DNA form, the CDR3 reads TGTGCCAGCAGTGAAGGGGCAGGGGGCTCTCAGCCCCAGCATTTT. Translation gives CASSEGAGGSQPQHF.

This clonotype was counted a few times. The chain links TRBV27 to TRBJ2-1; D call uncertain. Trimming cost V 1 base and J 7 bases, with 8 bases left between them. This CDR3 has 13 residues. Looked up from germline, CDR1 is MNHEY and CDR2 is SMNVEV (reference sequence). The CDR3 loop is CASSLYWGNEQFF. CDR3 nucleotides: TGTGCCAGCAGTTTATATTGGGGAAATGAGCAGTTCTTC.

The chain employs TRBV28 and TRBJ1-5; 9 bases are shared with TRBD1. The V gene's germline CDR1 is MDHEN and CDR2 SYDVKM. V lost 4 bases and J lost 4; bases outside the gene matches: 8. This CDR3 is built from 16 residues. The CDR3 DNA follows: TGTGCCAGCAGTTCCTCGACAGGGGGAGGGAATCAGCCCCAGCATTTT. Translated: CASSSSTGGGNQPQHF.

This chain links TRBV6-2 or TRBV6-3 with TRBJ1-2; the match to TRBD1 covers 10 bases. The V gene's germline CDR1 is MNHEY and CDR2 SVGEGT. V dropped 7 bases and J dropped 4; count of bases not matched to a gene: 9. This CDR3 is built from 15 residues. CDR3 residues: CASNSPGQGTYGYTF. The CDR3 DNA is TGTGCCAGCAACTCCCCGGGACAGGGGACCTATGGCTACACCTTC.

Ten or more counts support this clonotype. The chain combines TRBV10-3 with TRBJ2-7; 7 bases agree with TRBD2. The germline V gene encodes CDR1 ENHRY and CDR2 SYGVKD. Trimming cost V 0 bases and J 4 bases; bases outside gene matches: 6. There are 15 residues in the CDR3. CDR3 sequence (DNA): TGTGCCATCAGTGAGTCGTGGGGGAGGGGATACGAGCAGTACGTC. Translating it yields CAISESWGRGYEQYV.

This clonotype was found many times. This chain links TRBV29-1 with TRBJ2-5; D is ambiguous. With 3 bases removed from V and 1 base from J, the gap between germline ends came to 6 bases. Germline V CDR1 and CDR2: SQVTM, ANQGSEA. The CDR3 covers 12 residues. CDR3 in DNA: TGCAGCGTTGACGGATTCCAAGAGACCCAGTACTTC. This codes for CSVDGFQETQYF. Together with reference TRBV29-1 and TRBJ2-5, the CDR3 gives the full variable domain: SAVISQKPSRDICQRGTSLTIQCQVDSQVTMMFWYRQQPGQSLTLIATANQGSEATYESGFVIDKFPISRPNLTFSTLTVSNMSPEDSSIYLCSVDGFQETQYFGPGTRLLVL.

The chain links TRBV6-5 to TRBJ2-5; 9 bases fit TRBD1. The CDR3 consists of 14 residues. Looked up from germline, CDR1 is MNHEY and CDR2 is SVGAGI. The V and J ends lost 3 bases and 5 bases, in that order; junction bases with no gene match: 4. The CDR3 is CASSYGQGRETQYF. The CDR3 coding sequence is TGTGCCAGCAGTTATGGACAGGGGAGGGAGACCCAGTACTTC.

CDR3 sequence reads: CASSYSNRGVEQFF. CDR3 nucleotides: TGTGCCAGCAGTTACTCGAATCGGGGTGTTGAGCAGTTCTTC. This chain links TRBV6-6 with TRBJ2-1, with D perhaps matching TRBD2 (5 bases). The germline V gene has CDR1 MNHNY and CDR2 SVGAGI (reference sequence). The CDR3 extends over 14 amino acids. Trimming pared 0 bases from V and 9 bases from J, leaving 12 bases between.

This clonotype was seen many times. The chain couples TRBV5-5 to TRBJ2-7; 11 bases align to TRBD2. The CDR3 spans 14 residues. Germline V lookup: CDR1 SGHKS, CDR2 YYEKEE (reference sequence). J lost 7 bases, V lost 4 bases, and 7 bases had no gene match. The CDR3 DNA reads TGTGCCAGCAGCACATATAGCGGGGGGGAAGAGCAGTACGTC. It codes for CASSTYSGGEEQYV.